This entry is about one T cell receptor (beta chain). The entry originates in a study of blood T cell repertoires in COVID-19. At the level of the study: COVID-19 samples, acute and convalescent, were from the United States, Italy and Spain.

Measured with immunoSEQ multiplex PCR; TCRdb has only the in-frame clones, and not every one. Among approximately 280,000 clones listed, around nine tenths were seen once. All enrollees were about 18 to 100 years old and from some 24 US areas. Cohort 3 donors were reported recovered after two negative PCRs, clearance, or symptom resolution. The TCR was taken from a young woman who had recovered from COVID-19. Sequenced sample: PBMCs or T cells enriched from blood (not recorded which).

The CDR3 spells CASSFRGSYEQYF. The CDR3 DNA follows: TGTGCCAGCAGCTTCCGGGGCTCCTACGAGCAGTACTTC. The chain links TRBV5-5 to TRBJ2-7; D may be TRBD2 (5 bases). This CDR3 has 13 amino acids. Trimming shortened V by 2 bases and J by 0 bases, and 6 bases separated the two germline ends. Germline V gene lookup returns CDR1 SGHKS and CDR2 YYEKEE (reference sequence).